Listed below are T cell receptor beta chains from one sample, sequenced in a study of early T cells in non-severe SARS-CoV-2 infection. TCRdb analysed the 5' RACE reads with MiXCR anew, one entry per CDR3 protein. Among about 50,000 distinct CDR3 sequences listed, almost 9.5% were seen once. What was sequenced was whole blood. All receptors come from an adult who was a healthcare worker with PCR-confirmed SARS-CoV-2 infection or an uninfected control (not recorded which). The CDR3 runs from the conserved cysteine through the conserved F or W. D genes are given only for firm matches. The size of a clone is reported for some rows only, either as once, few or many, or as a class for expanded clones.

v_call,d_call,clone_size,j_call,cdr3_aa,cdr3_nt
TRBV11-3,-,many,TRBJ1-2,CASSLSGQKSYTF,TGTGCCAGCAGCTTATCCGGACAGAAGAGCTACACCTTC
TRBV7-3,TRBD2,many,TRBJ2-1,CASSQRSGTSGDEQFF,TGTGCCAGCAGCCAGCGCTCCGGGACTAGCGGAGATGAGCAGTTCTTC
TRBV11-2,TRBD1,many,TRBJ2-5,CASSLAGQARETQYF,TGTGCCAGCAGCTTAGCCGGACAGGCGCGAGAGACCCAGTACTTC
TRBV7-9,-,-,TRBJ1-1,CASSPHTGTEAFF,TGTGCCAGCAGCCCCCACACGGGCACTGAAGCTTTCTTT
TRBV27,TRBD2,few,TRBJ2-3,CASSLESSGSTDTQYF,TGTGCCAGCAGTTTAGAATCTAGCGGGAGCACAGATACGCAGTATTTT
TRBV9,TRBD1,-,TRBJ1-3,CASSPKQGAPGNTIYF,TGTGCCAGCAGTCCCAAACAGGGGGCGCCTGGAAACACCATATATTTT
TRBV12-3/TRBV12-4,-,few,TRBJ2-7,CASSPRGYEQYF,TGTGCCAGCAGCCCGCGCGGGTACGAGCAGTACTTC
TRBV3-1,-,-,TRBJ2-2,CASSQGTGELFF,TGTGCCAGCAGCCAAGGCACCGGGGAGCTGTTTTTT
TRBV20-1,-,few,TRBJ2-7,CSGREGTRSYEQYF,TGCAGTGGCCGAGAAGGGACTCGCTCCTACGAGCAGTACTTC
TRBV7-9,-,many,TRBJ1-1,CASSLAPEAFF,TGTGCCAGCAGCTTAGCGCCTGAAGCTTTCTTT
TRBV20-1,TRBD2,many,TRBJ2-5,CSATGTSNAGSGTQYF,TGCAGTGCCACCGGGACTAGTAATGCGGGAAGTGGGACCCAGTACTTC
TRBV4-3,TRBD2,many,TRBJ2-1,CASSQDHGTIYNEQFF,TGCGCCAGCAGCCAAGACCACGGGACTATCTACAATGAGCAGTTCTTC
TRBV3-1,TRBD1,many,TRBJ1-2,CASSHRTGNSGYTF,TGTGCCAGCAGCCACCGGACAGGGAACAGTGGCTACACCTTC
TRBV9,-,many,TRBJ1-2,CASSAGTWDLYGYTF,TGTGCCAGCAGCGCCGGGACTTGGGACCTCTATGGCTACACCTTC
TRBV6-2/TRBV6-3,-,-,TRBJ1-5,CASSYRTENQPQHF,TGTGCCAGCAGTTACAGGACAGAGAATCAGCCCCAGCATTTT
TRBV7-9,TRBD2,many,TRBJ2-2,CASSISGTKEGGGELFF,TGTGCCAGCAGCATCTCCGGGACTAAGGAAGGTGGCGGGGAGCTGTTTTTT